The 19 T cell receptor beta chains listed next were all sequenced from one sample in a study of T cell responses to AZD1222 COVID-19 vaccine. TCRdb's table, derived via immunoSEQ multiplex PCR, lists solely in-frame clones and lacks some. The sample holds 98,000 or so clones, 85% to 90% seen once. The specimen comprised peripheral blood, sampled on day 0 of AZD1222 vaccination. Every receptor here comes from an adult in good health.

This clone was picked up one time. The chain is built from TRBV7-2 and TRBJ1-1, with D uncertain. V dropped 5 bases and J dropped 0 bases, with 13 bases sitting between them. This CDR3 spans 15 amino acids. Per germline, CDR1 SGHTA and CDR2 FQGNSA. CDR3 DNA: TGTGCCAGCAGCCCTGGGTTTTCCGTGAACACTGAAGCTTTCTTT. Residues: CASSPGFSVNTEAFF.

The CDR3 sequence is CASSEVTGRQETQYF. The CDR3 DNA reads TGCGCCAGCAGTGAGGTGACGGGCAGACAAGAGACCCAGTACTTC. The V call is TRBV10-1, the J call TRBJ2-5; no firm D call. This CDR3 spans 15 amino acids. Germline CDR1 WNHNN, CDR2 SYGVQD (reference sequence). Trimming removed 2 bases at V and 2 bases at J, with 12 bases between.

This sequence joins TRBV7-2 and TRBJ1-1; 7 nucleotides match TRBD1. The CDR3 length is 13 residues. The germline gives CDR1 SGHTA, CDR2 FQGNSA. Trimming cost V 4 bases and J 11 bases; bases outside gene matches: 10. The CDR3 sequence: CASSSRGPRKAFF. The DNA for the CDR3 is TGTGCCAGCAGCTCAAGGGGGCCCCGAAAGGCTTTCTTT.

The gene calls are TRBV3-1 (or the pseudogene TRBV3-2) and TRBJ1-6; D gene uncertain. Per the germline V gene, CDR1 is LGHDT and CDR2 is YNNKEL (reference sequence). V was pared by 0 bases and J by 13 bases, with 7 bases between. The CDR3 consists of 12 residues. CDR3 amino acids: CASSQETSPLHF. DNA of the CDR3: TGTGCCAGCAGCCAAGAGACGTCTCCCCTCCACTTT.

This rearrangement joins TRBV5-1 to TRBJ1-5, with 7 bases aligning to TRBD1. Germline CDR1 and CDR2: SGHRS and YFSETQ. The ends lost 4 bases at V and 6 bases at J; junction bases unmatched: 10. The CDR3 extends over 15 amino acids. The CDR3 reads CASSPTGTEPQPQHF. CDR3 nucleotides: TGCGCCAGCAGCCCGACCGGGACAGAACCTCAGCCCCAGCATTTT.

This chain links TRBV6-1 with TRBJ1-4; D might be TRBD1 (5 bases). Per the germline V gene, CDR1 is MNHNS and CDR2 is SASEGT. The CDR3 extends over 15 amino acids. V gave up 2 bases and J gave up 8 bases, with 15 bases separating them. CDR3 sequence: CASSEPRGRGEKLFF. The CDR3, as DNA: TGTGCCAGCAGTGAACCTCGGGGGAGAGGAGAAAAACTGTTTTTT.

The chain combines TRBV5-6 with TRBJ1-5; D unclear. Trimming shortened V by 1 base and J by 2 bases, and 10 bases separated the two germline ends. The germline gives CDR1 SGHDT, CDR2 YYEEEE. This CDR3 is built from 15 residues. The CDR3 protein is CASSLSGPGNQPQHF. The CDR3 nucleotides read TGTGCCAGCAGCTTGTCAGGTCCGGGCAATCAGCCCCAGCATTTT.

This chain uses TRBV4-1 with TRBJ2-3; D may be TRBD1 or TRBD2 (5 bases each). Per germline, CDR1 MGHRA and CDR2 YSYEKL. V dropped 3 bases and J dropped 6 bases, with 22 bases sitting between them. The CDR3 covers 17 residues. The CDR3 is CASSQPTWFGKGDTQYF. The CDR3 bases are TGCGCCAGCAGCCAGCCCACATGGTTCGGGAAGGGGGATACGCAGTATTTT.

This sequence joins TRBV19 and TRBJ1-2; maybe TRBD1 (5 bases). V shed 6 bases and J shed 4 bases, with 12 bases lying between them. Germline CDR1 is LNHDA and CDR2 is SQIVND (reference sequence). The CDR3 has 13 residues. As DNA, the CDR3 is TGTGCCAGTAGCGCGACAGCTATCTATGGCTACACCTTC. Its protein is CASSATAIYGYTF. The full variable domain, its missing parts supplied by reference TRBV19 and TRBJ1-2, is DGGITQSPKYLFRKEGQNVTLSCEQNLNHDAMYWYRQDPGQGLRLIYYSQIVNDFQKGDIAEGYSVSREKKESFPLTVTSAQKNPTAFYLCASSATAIYGYTFGSGTRLTVV.

This clone was picked up one time. The genes are TRBV19 and TRBJ1-5; D is perhaps TRBD1 (6 bases). V lost 4 bases and J 5 bases, leaving 24 bases between the germline ends. Germline V gene data show CDR1 as LNHDA and CDR2 as SQIVND (reference sequence). This CDR3 has 18 amino acids. CDR3 protein: CASSTDGQTLGPDQPQHF. CDR3 bases: TGTGCCAGTAGTACCGACGGACAGACTCTGGGGCCTGATCAGCCCCAGCATTTT.

This clone was seen once. This sequence joins TRBV7-2 and TRBJ1-3; maybe TRBD1 (5 bases). The CDR3 contains 15 residues. CDR1 SGHTA and CDR2 FQGNSA come from the germline V gene. Trimming pared 5 bases from V and 3 bases from J, leaving 14 bases between. The CDR3 coding sequence is TGTGCCAGCAGCCGTTTAGGAGGGGATGGAAACACCATATATTTT. Residues: CASSRLGGDGNTIYF. Full variable domain (rest looked up from reference TRBV7-2 and TRBJ1-3): GAGVSQSPSNKVTEKGKDVELRCDPISGHTALYWYRQSLGQGLEFLIYFQGNSAPDKSGLPSDRFSAERTGGSVSTLTIQRTQQEDSAVYLCASSRLGGDGNTIYFGEGSWLTVV.

The genes are TRBV6-5 and TRBJ2-7; TRBD2 might be the D (5 bases). In germline, CDR1 is MNHEY, CDR2 SVGAGI. V lost 2 bases to trimming and J lost 0 bases, with 11 bases between them. The CDR3 length is 15 residues. CDR3 DNA sequence: TGTGCCAGCAGTTACCAACCCGGGAACTCCTACGAGCAGTACTTC. This gives the protein CASSYQPGNSYEQYF.

This chain joins TRBV6-5 and TRBJ1-1; 11 positions match TRBD1. The CDR3 is made up of 15 amino acids. With V trimmed by 6 bases and J by 4 bases, 7 bases remained unmatched. Germline CDR1 MNHEY, CDR2 SVGAGI. The DNA for the CDR3 is TGTGCCAGCAGCCCCCGGGACAGGGGGACCACTGAAGCTTTCTTT. Translation: CASSPRDRGTTEAFF.

DNA of the CDR3: TGTGCCAGCAGTTTTCGACAGGGAAGGGGCTACACCTTC. Amino acid sequence: CASSFRQGRGYTF. The rearrangement links TRBV28 to TRBJ1-2; 7 bases align to TRBD1. This CDR3 spans 13 amino acids. Germline-derived CDR1 and CDR2 are MDHEN and SYDVKM. Losses at the gene ends were 3 bases for V and 8 bases for J; bases not matched to a gene: 6.

The J gene is TRBJ1-2, the V gene TRBV3-1 (or the pseudogene TRBV3-2); D unclear. This CDR3 has 13 amino acids. Germline V gene sequence: CDR1 LGHDT, CDR2 YNNKEL (reference sequence). V gave up 5 bases and J gave up 8 bases, with 15 bases separating them. CDR3 sequence: CASSIQTSGGYTF. The CDR3 nucleotides read TGTGCCAGCAGCATCCAGACGTCCGGGGGCTACACCTTC.

The rearrangement joins TRBV6-2 or TRBV6-3 to TRBJ1-5; maybe TRBD1 (6 bases). Germline loops: CDR1 MNHEY, CDR2 SVGEGT. V shed 4 bases and J shed 7 bases, with 14 bases lying between them. The CDR3 has 14 residues. The DNA of the CDR3 is TGTGCCAGCAGTTTCACAGGGACGAGACAGCCCCAGCATTTT. This translates into CASSFTGTRQPQHF.

This chain's CDR3 is CALRDVYGYTF. The CDR3 DNA follows: TGTGCCCTACGGGACGTCTATGGCTACACCTTC. The rearrangement links TRBV2 to TRBJ1-2, with D perhaps TRBD1 (5 bases). This CDR3 is 11 amino acids long. The ends were cut back, 11 bases at V and 4 bases at J, with 11 bases in the middle. Looked up from germline, CDR1 is SNHLY and CDR2 is FYNNEI.

This clone was recorded a few times. Here the CDR3 reads CATSLTGDQETQYF. The CDR3 nucleotides are TGTGCCACCAGTCTCACGGGGGACCAAGAGACCCAGTACTTC. The chain recombines TRBV15 with TRBJ2-5; possibly TRBD2 for D (6 bases). The CDR3 has 14 residues. Germline V CDR1 and CDR2: LNHNV, YYDKDF (reference sequence). V was cut by 6 bases and J by 0 bases, with 11 bases left in between.

This clone occurred once. The chain uses TRBV18 and TRBJ1-3, with unresolved D. CDR1 is KGHSH, CDR2 LQKENI, per germline. V dropped 6 bases and J dropped 0 bases, with 12 bases sitting between them. This CDR3 region has 15 residues. The CDR3, as DNA: TGTGCCAGCTCGCACTACAGCAGCTCTGGAAACACCATATATTTT. It translates to CASSHYSSSGNTIYF. Using reference TRBV18 and TRBJ1-3 for the parts outside the CDR3, the full variable domain is NAGVMQNPRHLVRRRGQEARLRCSPMKGHSHVYWYRQLPEEGLKFMVYLQKENIIDESGMPKERFSAEFPKEGPSILRIQQVVRGDSAAYFCASSHYSSSGNTIYFGEGSWLTVV.